Below, one TCR beta chain is given with its context. Two negative PCRs, clearance, or symptom resolution were required of recovered Cohort 3 donors. Data came from immunoSEQ multiplex PCR; TCRdb stores just in-frame clones and leaves some out. The sample gives about 270,000 clones, 88% of which show up once; 2.5% to 3.5% is in the top ten. CDR1 and CDR2 from the germline V gene are LGHDT and YNNKEL (reference sequence). V lost 3 bases to trimming and J lost 6 bases; unmatched junction nucleotides: 14. The CDR3 is 18 amino acids. The data belong to a study of blood T cell repertoires in COVID-19. The wider study: COVID-19 samples from acute and convalescent phases originated in the United States, Italy and Spain.

The sequencing sample was made of PBMCs or T cells enriched from blood (not recorded which). V is TRBV3-1 (or the pseudogene TRBV3-2) and J is TRBJ1-6; TRBD1 aligns across 7 bases. The receptor was derived from a woman between 50 and 59 years old who had recovered from COVID-19. CDR3 in amino acids: CASSHDQGVRQGNSPLHF. The DNA for the CDR3 is TGTGCCAGCAGCCATGATCAGGGGGTCCGCCAAGGTAATTCACCCCTCCACTTT.